Below, one T cell receptor (beta chain) is given with its context. What it recognizes is unknown. Expansion of antigen-specific CD4+ T cells with viral peptide pools was carried out by the ViraFEST assay before sequencing. Having been cultured for under twelve days, the cells underwent CD4+ T cell isolation. Subjects were given two BNT162b2 or mRNA-1273 vaccine doses. Recipients of the vaccine had no prior SARS-CoV-2 infection and negative nucleocapsid antibodies. IL-2 at about 10 IU/ml and peptides at 10 ug/ml were added to cultured PBMC, fewer than 2.5 million per well. IL-2 medium took the place of half the medium on both days 3 and 7. V dropped 3 bases and J dropped 4 bases, with 11 bases sitting between them. Germline V gene sequence: CDR1 SGDLS, CDR2 YYNGEE. This CDR3 spans 14 amino acids. Libraries were prepared by immunoSEQ multiplex PCR; TCRdb keeps only in-frame clonotypes and omits some of them. Of tens of thousands of clones in the sample, over 65% were seen once.

The data belong to a study of vaccination effects on CD4 cells after COVID-19. The receptor was isolated from a human donor who received a COVID-19 vaccine. Sample: CD4+ T cells from PBMCs cultured with HCoV-NL63 spike peptides, taken after COVID-19 vaccination. The chain uses TRBV9 and TRBJ2-1; no definite D call. Here the CDR3 reads CASSAVGGYNEQFF. The CDR3 DNA reads TGTGCCAGCAGCGCAGTTGGTGGGTACAATGAGCAGTTCTTC. The full variable domain, its missing parts supplied by reference TRBV9 and TRBJ2-1, is DSGVTQTPKHLITATGQRVTLRCSPRSGDLSVYWYQQSLDQGLQFLIQYYNGEERAKGNILERFSAQQFPDLHSELNLSSLELGDSALYFCASSAVGGYNEQFFGPGTRLTVL.